Presented here are 29 T cell receptor beta chains from one specimen sequenced in a study of T cell responses to AZD1222 COVID-19 vaccine. Clones were sequenced by immunoSEQ multiplex PCR, and TCRdb holds only the in-frame ones, with some missing. The data show more than 140,000 clones, more than 70% seen once. The sample consisted of peripheral blood, taken on day 0 of AZD1222 vaccination. Receptor source: an adult in good health.

The chain combines TRBV7-2 with TRBJ2-7; D is unclear. The CDR3 spans 14 residues. The V end lost 1 base, the J end lost 0 bases, and 7 bases lay between the germline ends. In germline, CDR1 is SGHTA, CDR2 FQGNSA. CDR3 amino acids: CASSLDFSSYEQYF. CDR3 nucleotide sequence: TGTGCCAGCAGCTTAGACTTTAGCTCCTACGAGCAGTACTTC. The full variable domain, with the rest looked up from reference TRBV7-2 and TRBJ2-7, is GAGVSQSPSNKVTEKGKDVELRCDPISGHTALYWYRQSLGQGLEFLIYFQGNSAPDKSGLPSDRFSAERTGGSVSTLTIQRTQQEDSAVYLCASSLDFSSYEQYFGPGTRLTVT.

This chain joins TRBV19 and TRBJ2-7; 7 bases line up with TRBD2. The CDR3 totals 12 residues. The junction had 9 bases not matched to a gene; V was cut back by 10 bases and J by 6 bases. Germline V lookup: CDR1 LNHDA, CDR2 SQIVND (reference sequence). CDR3 in amino acids: CATFGGSSEQYF. DNA of the CDR3: TGTGCCACCTTCGGGGGGAGCTCCGAGCAGTACTTC.

The chain combines TRBV6-6 with TRBJ1-6; D gene ambiguous. With 4 bases removed from V and 0 bases from J, the gap between germline ends came to 10 bases. Per the germline V gene, CDR1 is MNHNY and CDR2 is SVGAGI (reference sequence). This CDR3 contains 16 residues. The CDR3 region is CASSSPGSSYNSPLHF. DNA for the CDR3: TGTGCCAGCAGTTCTCCGGGGAGCTCCTATAATTCACCCCTCCACTTT.

V usage is TRBV27 and J usage is TRBJ1-2; weak D call: TRBD1 (6 bases). From germline, CDR1 is MNHEY and CDR2 SMNVEV (reference sequence). Trimming pared 5 bases from V and 6 bases from J, leaving 31 bases between. The CDR3 runs to 19 residues. The CDR3 nucleotides read TGTGCCAGCAGTCACCGGTACAGGGTAGCTTCCTCGGTCACGCATGGCTACACCTTC. Translation: CASSHRYRVASSVTHGYTF.

This clone was observed a few times. This chain's CDR3 is CASSQDSPAGYEQYF. CDR3 coding DNA: TGTGCCAGCAGCCAAGACAGCCCAGCGGGGTACGAGCAGTACTTC. The rearrangement joins TRBV3-1 (or the pseudogene TRBV3-2) to TRBJ2-7, with 7 bases identical to TRBD2. The V segment lost 0 bases and the J segment 4 bases; nucleotides outside the gene matches: 6. This CDR3 region has 15 residues. Germline V gives CDR1 LGHDT, CDR2 YNNKEL (reference sequence).

This chain joins TRBV19 and TRBJ1-4, with no clear D. CDR3 size: 17 residues. V gave up 3 bases and J gave up 0 bases, with 14 bases separating them. CDR1 is LNHDA, CDR2 SQIVND, per germline (reference sequence). The CDR3 spells CASSMNLGTATNEKLFF. In DNA form, the CDR3 reads TGTGCCAGTAGTATGAATCTGGGAACCGCAACTAATGAAAAACTGTTTTTT.

This clone showed up just once. The gene calls are TRBV19 and TRBJ1-5; 7 bases agree with TRBD1. Per germline, CDR1 LNHDA and CDR2 SQIVND (reference sequence). The length of the CDR3 is 14 residues. With 6 bases clipped from V and 5 bases from J, the junction kept 7 bases outside the gene matches. The CDR3 bases are TGTGCCAGTAGCGTCACCGGGACAGATCAGCCCCAGCATTTT. Amino acid sequence: CASSVTGTDQPQHF.

The chain couples TRBV27 to TRBJ2-1; TRBD1 aligns across 8 bases. The length of the CDR3 is 16 residues. The germline V gene encodes CDR1 MNHEY and CDR2 SMNVEV (reference sequence). Trimming at V came to 3 bases and at J to 3 bases, leaving 7 bases not matched to a gene. The CDR3 nucleotides read TGTGCCAGCAGTTTTAGGGTTGGACAGGGCTACAATGAGCAGTTCTTC. Residues: CASSFRVGQGYNEQFF.

This clone was counted a single time. The DNA of the CDR3 is TGTGCCAGCAGTGATTACCTCAAAGCTTTCTTT. It specifies CASSDYLKAFF. The gene calls are TRBV25-1 and TRBJ1-1; no clear D. Germline V CDR1 and CDR2: MGHDK, SYGVNS. Trimming left V 3 bases short and J 9 bases short, with 8 bases between. There are 11 residues in the CDR3.

The V gene is TRBV7-9, the J gene TRBJ1-4, with 8 bases that match TRBD1. CDR3 length: 18 amino acids. Trimming took 4 bases from V and 0 from J; bases not matched to a gene: 10. Germline V gives CDR1 SEHNR, CDR2 FQNEAQ (reference sequence). CDR3 protein: CASSSGTGYGATNEKLFF. Written as DNA, the CDR3 is TGTGCCAGCAGCTCGGGGACAGGCTATGGTGCAACTAATGAAAAACTGTTTTTT.

This chain links TRBV11-1 with TRBJ1-1; the match to TRBD1 covers 11 bases. The V gene end was trimmed by 5 bases and the J gene end by 4 bases; junction bases not matched to a gene: 9. Germline assignment: CDR1 SGHAT and CDR2 FQDESV (reference sequence). The CDR3 consists of 16 residues. Here the CDR3 DNA reads TGTGCCAGCAGCCTGGGACAGGGGGTTGGGATCACTGAAGCTTTCTTT. Translation: CASSLGQGVGITEAFF.

This chain joins TRBV15 and TRBJ2-3, with 11 bases matching TRBD2. Trimming took 2 bases from V and 1 from J; bases not matched to a gene: 2. This CDR3 has 16 amino acids. CDR1 and CDR2 from the germline V gene are LNHNV and YYDKDF (reference sequence). The CDR3 here is CATSRSGLAGTDTQYF. CDR3 nucleotide sequence: TGTGCCACCAGCAGATCGGGACTAGCGGGCACAGATACGCAGTATTTT.

V is TRBV6-5 and J is TRBJ2-7; the match to TRBD1 covers 9 bases. This CDR3 comprises 11 residues. CDR1 is MNHEY and CDR2 is SVGAGI in the germline V gene. The ends lost 8 bases at V and 7 bases at J; junction bases unmatched: 3. CDR3 region: CASQQGAEQYF. CDR3 DNA: TGTGCCAGCCAACAGGGGGCTGAGCAGTACTTC.

This rearrangement joins TRBV30 to TRBJ1-2, with TRBD1 matching 7 bases. CDR3 length: 14 amino acids. J was trimmed by 8 bases and V by 2 bases; bases with no gene match: 11. Germline V gives CDR1 GTSNPN, CDR2 SVGIG (reference sequence). CDR3: CAWSINRQGGGYTF. In DNA, the CDR3 is TGTGCCTGGAGTATAAACAGACAGGGAGGCGGCTACACCTTC.

This chain uses TRBV13 with TRBJ1-2, with 8 nucleotides matching TRBD1. V lost 5 bases, J lost 5 bases, and 10 bases stayed unmatched. CDR3 size: 15 residues. Germline V gene lookup returns CDR1 PRHDT and CDR2 FYEKMQ (reference sequence). The CDR3 sequence: CASSRGAGGKYGYTF. DNA for the CDR3: TGTGCCAGCAGCCGAGGGGCAGGGGGCAAATATGGCTACACCTTC. The whole variable domain, filled in from reference TRBV13 and TRBJ1-2, reads AAGVIQSPRHLIKEKRETATLKCYPIPRHDTVYWYQQGPGQDPQFLISFYEKMQSDKGSIPDRFSAQQFSDYHSELNMSSLELGDSALYFCASSRGAGGKYGYTFGSGTRLTVV.

This clone was counted between two and nine times. The DNA of the CDR3 is TGTGCCAGCAGCAGAAGGCCGGGACTAGCGGTCACAGATACGCAGTATTTT. Translated: CASSRRPGLAVTDTQYF. The chain combines TRBV7-2 with TRBJ2-3; 11 bases line up with TRBD2. V lost 5 bases to trimming and J lost 2 bases; unmatched junction nucleotides: 9. CDR1 and CDR2 (germline): SGHTA, FQGNSA. This CDR3 region has 17 residues. The entire variable domain, with the rest obtained from reference TRBV7-2 and TRBJ2-3, is as follows: GAGVSQSPSNKVTEKGKDVELRCDPISGHTALYWYRQSLGQGLEFLIYFQGNSAPDKSGLPSDRFSAERTGGSVSTLTIQRTQQEDSAVYLCASSRRPGLAVTDTQYFGPGTRLTVL.

CDR3 nucleotide sequence: TGTGCCAGCAGCTCGGGTCGAAAGAAACAGGGTGAGCAGTTCTTC. It translates to CASSSGRKKQGEQFF. The rearrangement links TRBV7-2 to TRBJ2-1; TRBD1 is a possible D gene (6 bases). The germline V gene encodes CDR1 SGHTA and CDR2 FQGNSA. The CDR3 is made up of 15 amino acids. Trimming removed 4 bases at V and 9 bases at J, with 19 bases between.

The rearrangement links TRBV12-5 to TRBJ1-1, with TRBD1 identical over 8 bases. The V segment lost 10 bases and the J segment 5 bases; nucleotides outside the gene matches: 12. Germline V gene lookup returns CDR1 LGHNT and CDR2 FRNRAP. This CDR3 is built from 14 residues. The DNA for the CDR3 is TGTGCTACCCACATCGACAGGGGAAAGACTGAAGCTTTCTTT. This sequence encodes CATHIDRGKTEAFF.

The rearrangement uses TRBV27 and TRBJ1-1; D gene unclear. The CDR3 totals 14 residues. CDR1 and CDR2 (germline): MNHEY, SMNVEV (reference sequence). With 2 bases removed from V and 2 bases from J, the gap between germline ends came to 9 bases. CDR3: CASSLRGSNTEAFF. CDR3 nucleotides: TGTGCCAGCAGTTTACGGGGATCTAACACTGAAGCTTTCTTT.

This clone was seen a single time. The J gene is TRBJ1-1, the V gene TRBV20-1; D remains ambiguous. Germline V lookup: CDR1 DFQATT, CDR2 SNEGSKA (reference sequence). The CDR3 covers 11 residues. V dropped 6 bases and J dropped 1 base, with 6 bases sitting between them. The CDR3 DNA sequence: TGCAGTGCCCACAGGAACACTGAAGCTTTCTTT. It codes for CSAHRNTEAFF.

CDR3 bases: TGTGCCAGCAGCGTACGACCGGGGGGATTCAATGAGCAGTTCTTC. Its protein is CASSVRPGGFNEQFF. This chain connects TRBV9 to TRBJ2-1; 7 nucleotides align to TRBD2. The CDR3 has 15 residues. Germline V gives CDR1 SGDLS, CDR2 YYNGEE. Trimming removed 1 base from V and 6 bases from J; junction bases left unmatched: 7. Variable domain in full (rest from reference TRBV9 and TRBJ2-1): DSGVTQTPKHLITATGQRVTLRCSPRSGDLSVYWYQQSLDQGLQFLIQYYNGEERAKGNILERFSAQQFPDLHSELNLSSLELGDSALYFCASSVRPGGFNEQFFGPGTRLTVL.

This chain connects TRBV12-3 or TRBV12-4 to TRBJ1-2; D is possibly TRBD1 (5 bases). Deletions cut 3 bases from V and 7 bases from J, with 9 bases between. The CDR3 consists of 12 residues. This CDR3 is CASSFPGGGYTF. CDR3 DNA: TGTGCCAGCAGTTTCCCCGGGGGTGGCTACACCTTC.

The V call is TRBV10-3, the J call TRBJ1-1; a possible D gene is TRBD1 (5 bases). Trimming took off 10 bases at V and 3 bases at J, with 21 bases between the two ends. The CDR3 covers 15 residues. CDR1 ENHRY and CDR2 SYGVKD come from the germline V gene. The CDR3 coding sequence is TGTGCCACCGGCGGCTCAGGGTTTTCCTACACTGAAGCTTTCTTT. As protein: CATGGSGFSYTEAFF.

The chain couples TRBV29-1 to TRBJ2-1; no definite D call. Trimming removed 3 bases from V and 4 bases from J, with 7 bases in between. Germline CDR1 and CDR2: SQVTM and ANQGSEA. The CDR3 totals 12 residues. For the CDR3, the DNA is TGCAGCGTTGAGGGTAGATACAATGAGCAGTTCTTC. This translates into CSVEGRYNEQFF.

The rearrangement uses TRBV28 and TRBJ1-2; no reliable D call. The CDR3 runs 13 residues. Germline V CDR1 and CDR2: MDHEN, SYDVKM. V lost 3 bases to trimming and J lost 0 bases, with 5 bases between them. The CDR3 DNA reads as TGTGCCAGCAGTTTTTCCCCTAACTATGGCTACACCTTC. Protein sequence: CASSFSPNYGYTF.

The chain recombines TRBV21-1 with TRBJ1-1. TRBV21-1 is marked as a pseudogene. This CDR3 is built from 11 residues. This CDR3 is CASSIDFEAFF. The CDR3 DNA sequence: TGTGCCAGCAGCATCGATTTTGAAGCTTTCTTT.

The V call is TRBV9, the J call TRBJ2-3; the D gene is possibly TRBD2 (8 bases). Germline values: CDR1 SGDLS, CDR2 YYNGEE. Trimming took off 2 bases at V and 5 bases at J, with 27 bases between the two ends. CDR3 length: 19 residues. Written as DNA, the CDR3 is TGTGCCAGCAGCGTTTTACAGGGGACCCGGGGCGGGAGGAGAGATACGCAGTATTTT. The encoded protein is CASSVLQGTRGGRRDTQYF. Full variable domain (missing parts from reference TRBV9 and TRBJ2-3): DSGVTQTPKHLITATGQRVTLRCSPRSGDLSVYWYQQSLDQGLQFLIQYYNGEERAKGNILERFSAQQFPDLHSELNLSSLELGDSALYFCASSVLQGTRGGRRDTQYFGPGTRLTVL.

The chain couples TRBV5-1 to TRBJ2-5, with D tentatively TRBD2 (5 bases). The germline V and J ends were trimmed by 4 bases and 3 bases, with 10 bases remaining between them. CDR1 is SGHRS and CDR2 is YFSETQ in the germline V gene. The length of the CDR3 is 13 residues. The CDR3 reads CASSHGKKETQYF. Written as DNA, the CDR3 is TGCGCCAGCAGCCACGGGAAGAAAGAGACCCAGTACTTC.

V and J are TRBV27 and TRBJ2-7; D may be TRBD1 (5 bases). This CDR3 is built from 13 residues. Germline CDR1 MNHEY, CDR2 SMNVEV (reference sequence). V was clipped by 8 bases and J by 6 bases, with 17 bases between them. The CDR3, as DNA: TGTGCCAGCGGATGGCCGCAGGGTTTCGAGCAGTACTTC. Protein sequence: CASGWPQGFEQYF.